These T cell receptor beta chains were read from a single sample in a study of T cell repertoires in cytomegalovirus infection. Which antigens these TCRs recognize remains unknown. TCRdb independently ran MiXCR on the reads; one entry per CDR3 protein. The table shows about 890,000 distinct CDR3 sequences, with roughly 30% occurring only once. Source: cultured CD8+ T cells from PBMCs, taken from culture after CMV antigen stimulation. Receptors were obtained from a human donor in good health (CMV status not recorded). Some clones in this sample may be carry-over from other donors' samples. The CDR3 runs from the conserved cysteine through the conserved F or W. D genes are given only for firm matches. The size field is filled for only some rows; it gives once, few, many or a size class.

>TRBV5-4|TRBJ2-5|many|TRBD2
TGTGCCAGCAGCCCCGGACTAGCGGGAGAAGAGACCCAGTACTTC
CASSPGLAGEETQYF
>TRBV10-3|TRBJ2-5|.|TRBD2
TGTGCCACGAGCCCCGGGACTAGCGGGGGGCCAACCAGGGAGACCCAGTACTTC
CATSPGTSGGPTRETQYF
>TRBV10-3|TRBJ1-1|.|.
TGTGCCATCAGTCCTACGGAATACACTGAAGCTTTCTTT
CAISPTEYTEAFF
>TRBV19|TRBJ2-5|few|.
TGTGCCAGTAGTATGGATGCAGGGGTGGTTTACCAAGAGACCCAGTACTTC
CASSMDAGVVYQETQYF
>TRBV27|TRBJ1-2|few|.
TGTGCCAGCAAACAACCCGGAATTCGCTATGGCTACACCTTC
CASKQPGIRYGYTF
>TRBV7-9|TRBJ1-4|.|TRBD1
TGTGCCAGCAGCCCCCGGGACAGGGACAACGAAAAACTGTTTTTT
CASSPRDRDNEKLFF
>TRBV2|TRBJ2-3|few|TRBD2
TGTGCCAGCAGCAGAGCCGGGACTAGCGGTAGCACAGATACGCAGTATTTT
CASSRAGTSGSTDTQYF
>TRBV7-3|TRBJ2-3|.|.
TGTGCCAGCAGCTTAAATGGCGGGGTTACAGATACGCAGTATTTT
CASSLNGGVTDTQYF
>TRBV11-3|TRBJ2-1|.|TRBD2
TGTGCCAGCAGCTCAAGCCTAGCGGGGACCTCCTACAATGAGCAGTTCTTC
CASSSSLAGTSYNEQFF
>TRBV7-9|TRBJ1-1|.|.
TGTGCCAGCACAACCCAACCGGGACACCAGAACACTGAAGCTTTCTTT
CASTTQPGHQNTEAFF
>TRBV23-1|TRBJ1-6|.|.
TGCGCCAGCAGTCAATCATCCCGAAGGTTGCCCTATAATTCACCCCTCCACTTT
CASSQSSRRLPYNSPLHF
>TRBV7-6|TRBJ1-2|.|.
TGTGCCAGCAGCACCCCTTCTTATACCGGGACGGAACCCTTCGGCTATGGCTACACCTTC
CASSTPSYTGTEPFGYGYTF
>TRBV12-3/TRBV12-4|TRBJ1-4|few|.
TGTGCCAGCAGTTTGGACGCGGAATTGGGTAATGAAAAACTGTTTTTT
CASSLDAELGNEKLFF
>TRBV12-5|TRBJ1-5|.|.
TGTGCTAGTGGTTGGGACCTGGGCAATCAGCCCCAGCATTTT
CASGWDLGNQPQHF
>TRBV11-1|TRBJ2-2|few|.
TGTGCCAGCAATCAGAACACCGGGGAGCTGTTTTTT
CASNQNTGELFF
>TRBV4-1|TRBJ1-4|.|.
TGCGCCAGCAGCCGAGGACTGAACGAGCCAACTAATGAAAAACTGTTTTTT
CASSRGLNEPTNEKLFF